This TCR beta chain was sequenced during a study of radiation and T cells in renal cell carcinoma. The study's findings and limits: Top tumor clonotypes rose in blood 2 weeks post-radiation, then contracted. No pretreatment tumor biopsies were available for baseline clonotypes.

This table comes from immunoSEQ multiplex PCR, and its TCRdb copy is limited to in-frame clones, with some not included. The sample gives 90,000 to 100,000 clones, around 80% of which show up once; 7.2% is in the top ten. As to this clone: Its specificity is not known.

V was clipped by 7 bases and J by 0 bases, with 10 bases between them. CDR3 length: 14 residues. Germline V gene lookup returns CDR1 LNHDA and CDR2 SQIVND (reference sequence). Time point reported: blood 4 weeks post-SBRT, at nephrectomy. Treatment specified: 15 Gy SBRT to primary tumor, nephrectomy 4 weeks later. The patient's renal cell carcinoma had clear cell pathology. The TCR originated in a man in his 60s with renal cell carcinoma. This sequence joins TRBV19 and TRBJ1-5; D gene uncertain. Source: blood, taken from a patient whose treatment included radiotherapy and nephrectomy. CDR3 sequence (DNA): TGTGCCAGTACCCAGCCCTATAGCAATCAGCCCCAGCATTTT. Translating it yields CASTQPYSNQPQHF.